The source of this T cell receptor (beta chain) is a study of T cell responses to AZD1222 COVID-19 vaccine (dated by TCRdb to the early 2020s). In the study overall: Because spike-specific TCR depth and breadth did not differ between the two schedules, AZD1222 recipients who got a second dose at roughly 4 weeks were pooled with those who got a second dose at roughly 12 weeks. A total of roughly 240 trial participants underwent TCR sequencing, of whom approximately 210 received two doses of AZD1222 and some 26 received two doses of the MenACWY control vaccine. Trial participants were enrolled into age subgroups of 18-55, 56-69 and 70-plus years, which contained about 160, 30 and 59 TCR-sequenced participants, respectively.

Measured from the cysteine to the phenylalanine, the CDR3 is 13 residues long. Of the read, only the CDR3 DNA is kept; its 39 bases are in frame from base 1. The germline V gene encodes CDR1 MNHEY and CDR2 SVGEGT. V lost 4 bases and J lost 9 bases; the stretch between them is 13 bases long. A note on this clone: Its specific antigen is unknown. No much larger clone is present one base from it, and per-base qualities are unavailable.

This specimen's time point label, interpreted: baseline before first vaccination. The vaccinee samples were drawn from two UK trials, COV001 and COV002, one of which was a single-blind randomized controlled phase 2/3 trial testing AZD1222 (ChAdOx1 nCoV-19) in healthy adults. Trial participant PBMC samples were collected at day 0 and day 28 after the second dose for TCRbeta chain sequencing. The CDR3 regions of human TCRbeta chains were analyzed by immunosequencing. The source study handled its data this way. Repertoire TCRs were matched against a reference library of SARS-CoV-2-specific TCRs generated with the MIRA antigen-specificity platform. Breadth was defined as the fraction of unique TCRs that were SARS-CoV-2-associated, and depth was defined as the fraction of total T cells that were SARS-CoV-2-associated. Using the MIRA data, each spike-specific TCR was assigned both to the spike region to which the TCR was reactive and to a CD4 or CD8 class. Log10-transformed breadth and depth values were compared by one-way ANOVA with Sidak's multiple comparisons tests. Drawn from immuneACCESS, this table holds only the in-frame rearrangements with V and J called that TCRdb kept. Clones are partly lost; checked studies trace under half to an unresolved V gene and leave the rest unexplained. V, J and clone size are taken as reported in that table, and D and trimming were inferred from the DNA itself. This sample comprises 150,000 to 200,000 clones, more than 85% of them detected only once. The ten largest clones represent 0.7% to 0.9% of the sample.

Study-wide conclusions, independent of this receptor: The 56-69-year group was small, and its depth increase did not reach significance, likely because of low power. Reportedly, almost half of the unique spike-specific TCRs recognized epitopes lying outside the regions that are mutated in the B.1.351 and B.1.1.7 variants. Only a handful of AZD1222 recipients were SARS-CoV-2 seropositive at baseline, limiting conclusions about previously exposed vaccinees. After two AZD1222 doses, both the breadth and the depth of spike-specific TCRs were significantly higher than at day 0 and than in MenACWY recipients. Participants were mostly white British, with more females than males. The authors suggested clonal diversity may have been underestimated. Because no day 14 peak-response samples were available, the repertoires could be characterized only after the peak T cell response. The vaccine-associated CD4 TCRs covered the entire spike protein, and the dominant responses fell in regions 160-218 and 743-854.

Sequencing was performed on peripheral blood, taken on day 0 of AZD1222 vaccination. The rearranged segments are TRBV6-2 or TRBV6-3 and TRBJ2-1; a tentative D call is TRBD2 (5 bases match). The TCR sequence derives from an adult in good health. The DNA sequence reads TGTGCCAGCAGTTCCGCACTAGAAGGTGAGCAGTTCTTC. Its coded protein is CASSSALEGEQFF.